The next 2 T cell receptor beta chains were all read from a single sample in a study of cytotoxic CD8 clonotypes in ibrutinib-treated CLL. The method was immunoSEQ multiplex PCR; TCRdb's version includes in-frame clones alone and lacks a portion of them. The sample lists a few hundred thousand clones; 70% were seen once. The specimen comprised PBMCs, sampled after 24 months of ibrutinib treatment. These receptors came from a human donor with chronic lymphocytic leukemia.

The CDR3 is CASSLASAGGNEQFF. The CDR3 nucleotides are TGCGCCAGCAGCTTGGCGTCGGCGGGAGGTAATGAGCAGTTCTTC. The V gene is TRBV5-1, the J gene TRBJ2-1; 8 nucleotides agree with TRBD2. The length of the CDR3 is 15 residues. With V trimmed by 0 bases and J by 7 bases, 6 bases remained unmatched. The germline V gene has CDR1 SGHRS and CDR2 YFSETQ.

The V call is TRBV5-1, the J call TRBJ2-7; D not resolved. Looked up from germline, CDR1 is SGHRS and CDR2 is YFSETQ. CDR3 length: 14 residues. V shed 4 bases and J shed 3 bases, with 14 bases lying between them. DNA of the CDR3: TGCGCCAGCAGCCAAATCTCGTCAAACTACGAGCAGTACTTC. Residues: CASSQISSNYEQYF. Looking up the rest from reference TRBV5-1 and TRBJ2-7 gives the full variable domain: KAGVTQTPRYLIKTRGQQVTLSCSPISGHRSVSWYQQTPGQGLQFLFEYFSETQRNKGNFPGRFSGRQFSNSRSEMNVSTLELGDSALYLCASSQISSNYEQYFGPGTRLTVT.